The 25 T cell receptor beta chains below come from one sample, sequenced in a study of memory CD4+ T cells and cytomegalovirus serostatus. Single viable CD3+CD4+CD8-CD45RO+ cells were sorted as the memory CD4+ T cells. Method: immunoSEQ multiplex PCR; TCRdb's copy keeps in-frame clones and lacks some. The table shows 55,000 to 75,000 clones, with approximately 85% occurring only once. Sequencing was performed on memory CD4+ T cells from blood. Receptors were obtained from an adult in good health and CMV-seronegative.

The V call is TRBV9, the J call TRBJ2-2; 8 bases match TRBD2. Germline values: CDR1 SGDLS, CDR2 YYNGEE. V shed 6 bases, J shed 3 bases, and the junction held 7 bases outside the gene matches. The CDR3 spans 15 residues. The CDR3 loop reads CASTRGLDDTGELFF. The CDR3 bases are TGTGCCAGCACCAGGGGACTAGATGACACCGGGGAGCTGTTTTTT.

CDR3: CASSARQAGTEAFF. The DNA of the CDR3 is TGTGCCAGCAGCGCCCGTCAGGCTGGGACTGAAGCTTTCTTT. The chain combines TRBV11-1 with TRBJ1-1; D not certain. Per the germline V gene, CDR1 is SGHAT and CDR2 is FQDESV (reference sequence). V lost 5 bases to trimming and J lost 5 bases, with 15 bases between them. This CDR3 comprises 14 residues.

V usage is TRBV11-2 and J usage is TRBJ1-1; 8 nucleotides agree with TRBD1. J lost 7 bases, V lost 1 base, and 8 bases had no gene match. The CDR3 is made up of 15 amino acids. The V gene's germline CDR1 is SGHAT and CDR2 FQNNGV. CDR3: CASSLARTGLFEAFF. CDR3 in DNA: TGTGCCAGCAGCTTAGCCAGGACAGGGTTATTTGAAGCTTTCTTT.

This sequence joins TRBV19 and TRBJ2-1; D unresolved. CDR1 and CDR2 (germline): LNHDA, SQIVND (reference sequence). Deletions cut 3 bases from V and 8 bases from J, with 11 bases between. The CDR3 extends over 13 amino acids. CDR3 loop: CASSIAPWYEQFF. CDR3 DNA sequence: TGTGCCAGTAGTATCGCCCCCTGGTATGAGCAGTTCTTC.

The rearrangement links TRBV7-2 to TRBJ1-6; tentative D call: TRBD1 (6 bases). Trimming cost V 5 bases and J 6 bases, with 14 bases left between them. CDR1 is SGHTA and CDR2 is FQGNSA in the germline V gene. The CDR3 has 15 residues. The CDR3 bases are TGTGCCAGCAGCAAACAGGGCGGAGGTAATTCACCCCTCCACTTT. Protein: CASSKQGGGNSPLHF.

CDR3 loop: CASRVRGGGHNEQFF. The CDR3 nucleotides read TGTGCCAGCAGAGTCAGGGGCGGCGGGCACAATGAGCAGTTCTTC. The rearrangement uses TRBV7-2 and TRBJ2-1; D perhaps matches TRBD1 (6 bases). V was pared by 6 bases and J by 5 bases, with 17 bases between. This CDR3 spans 15 amino acids. Per germline, CDR1 SGHTA and CDR2 FQGNSA.

As DNA, the CDR3 is TGCGCCAGCAGCGGGTCGGGATGGAATGAGCAGTTCTTC. Translating gives CASSGSGWNEQFF. The J gene is TRBJ2-1, the V gene TRBV5-1; TRBD2 might be the D (5 bases). Between the trimmed V and J ends, which lost 4 bases and 7 bases, there was a span of 12 bases. Germline CDR1 and CDR2: SGHRS and YFSETQ. The CDR3 spans 13 residues.

The chain has TRBV6-5 and TRBJ2-7; 9 nucleotides align to TRBD1. Germline V gene lookup returns CDR1 MNHEY and CDR2 SVGAGI. Trimming cost V 6 bases and J 6 bases; bases outside gene matches: 9. The length of the CDR3 is 14 residues. The CDR3 region has the DNA TGTGCCAGCAGCAGGGACAGGGATCGCTTCGAGCAGTACTTC. Protein sequence: CASSRDRDRFEQYF.

The V call is TRBV7-8, the J call TRBJ2-1; no definite D call. This CDR3 has 15 residues. Per the germline V gene, CDR1 is SGHVS and CDR2 is FQNEAQ. The V end lost 2 bases, the J end lost 1 base, and 9 bases lay between the germline ends. The CDR3 reads CASSLRTESYNEQFF. For the CDR3, the DNA is TGTGCCAGCAGCTTAAGAACAGAATCCTACAATGAGCAGTTCTTC.

The chain is built from TRBV10-2 and TRBJ2-1; 7 nucleotides align to TRBD2. This CDR3 region has 15 residues. CDR1 WSHSY and CDR2 SAAADI come from the germline V gene. V shed 4 bases and J 4 bases; nucleotides not matched to a gene: 7. CDR3 loop: CASSVAAGEYNEQFF. The CDR3 coding sequence is TGCGCCAGCAGTGTTGCGGCGGGAGAATACAATGAGCAGTTCTTC.

J is TRBJ2-7 and V is TRBV30, with unresolved D. The CDR3 is 11 residues long. Germline V gene data show CDR1 as GTSNPN and CDR2 as SVGIG (reference sequence). Deletions cut 3 bases from V and 7 bases from J, with 10 bases between. CDR3 protein: CAWSRADEQYF. For the CDR3, the DNA is TGTGCCTGGAGCCGGGCGGATGAGCAGTACTTC.

The rearrangement uses TRBV7-2 and TRBJ2-1; D uncertain. The CDR3 contains 11 residues. Germline assignment: CDR1 SGHTA and CDR2 FQGNSA. The V and J ends lost 7 bases and 0 bases respectively, with 1 base between them. CDR3 sequence: CASNSYNEQFF. The CDR3 DNA reads as TGTGCCAGCAACTCCTACAATGAGCAGTTCTTC.

V usage is TRBV5-1 and J usage is TRBJ2-6; D gene unclear. The V gene's germline CDR1 is SGHRS and CDR2 YFSETQ. CDR3 length: 15 amino acids. V gave up 0 bases and J gave up 1 base, with 5 bases separating them. CDR3 nucleotide sequence: TGCGCCAGCAGCTTGGTCCTGTCTGGGGCCAACGTCCTGACTTTC. This gives the protein CASSLVLSGANVLTF.

This clone was counted between two and nine times. CDR3 protein: CASEGLGSPREQFF. DNA of the CDR3: TGTGCCAGCGAGGGACTAGGCTCTCCCCGTGAGCAGTTCTTC. The rearrangement uses TRBV2 and TRBJ2-1, with TRBD2 matching 8 bases. The CDR3 extends over 14 amino acids. The V gene end was trimmed by 8 bases and the J gene end by 9 bases; junction bases not matched to a gene: 12. Per germline, CDR1 SNHLY and CDR2 FYNNEI.

The rearrangement links TRBV29-1 to TRBJ1-2, with a possible D match to TRBD1 (6 bases). Germline CDR1 and CDR2: SQVTM and ANQGSEA. Trimming stripped 4 bases from V and 4 bases from J, with 10 bases between. The CDR3 covers 12 residues. The CDR3 DNA is TGCAGCGTTGGCAAGGGGGGCTATGGCTACACCTTC. Its protein is CSVGKGGYGYTF.

V and J are TRBV6-5 and TRBJ2-6; D is possibly TRBD1 or TRBD2 (5 bases each). The V gene lost 5 bases and the J gene lost 0 bases, with 8 bases spanning the gap. Germline CDR1 MNHEY, CDR2 SVGAGI. The CDR3 is made up of 15 amino acids. The CDR3 here is CASSQGTSGANVLTF. Here the CDR3 DNA reads TGTGCCAGCAGTCAAGGGACCTCTGGGGCCAACGTCCTGACTTTC.

This chain uses TRBV7-2 with TRBJ2-7, with D tentatively TRBD2 (6 bases). This CDR3 is 15 amino acids long. With 1 base removed from V and 4 bases from J, the gap between germline ends came to 14 bases. Germline loops: CDR1 SGHTA, CDR2 FQGNSA. This chain's CDR3 is CASSLGSSVGYEQYF. CDR3 coding DNA: TGTGCCAGCAGCTTAGGGTCTAGCGTAGGATACGAGCAGTACTTC. Together with reference TRBV7-2 and TRBJ2-7, the CDR3 gives the full variable domain: GAGVSQSPSNKVTEKGKDVELRCDPISGHTALYWYRQSLGQGLEFLIYFQGNSAPDKSGLPSDRFSAERTGGSVSTLTIQRTQQEDSAVYLCASSLGSSVGYEQYFGPGTRLTVT.

The chain has TRBV28 and TRBJ1-2; D remains unclear. Between the trimmed V and J ends, which lost 2 bases and 8 bases, there was a span of 12 bases. Germline CDR1 and CDR2: MDHEN and SYDVKM. The length of the CDR3 is 13 residues. Written as DNA, the CDR3 is TGTGCCAGCAGTTTAGAGGGAGGGCGGGGCTACACCTTC. Residues: CASSLEGGRGYTF.

This clone was counted a few times. The chain has TRBV14 and TRBJ1-1; D gene unclear. Germline assignment: CDR1 SGHDN and CDR2 FVKESK. Trimming left V 0 bases short and J 11 bases short, with 16 bases between. The CDR3 contains 14 residues. CDR3 sequence reads: CASSQDLSPGSAFF. CDR3 DNA: TGTGCCAGCAGCCAAGATCTTTCTCCAGGTAGCGCTTTCTTT.

The chain uses TRBV5-1 and TRBJ1-1, with a possible D match to TRBD1 (6 bases). Germline CDR1 and CDR2: SGHRS and YFSETQ. The CDR3 is made up of 15 amino acids. V lost 0 bases, J lost 1 base, and 10 bases lay in between. CDR3 protein: CASSLAVRGNTEAFF. The CDR3, as DNA: TGCGCCAGCAGCTTGGCCGTCAGGGGGAACACTGAAGCTTTCTTT.

The chain is built from TRBV6-9 and TRBJ1-4, with D perhaps matching TRBD1 (6 bases). V dropped 7 bases and J dropped 8 bases, with 17 bases sitting between them. Germline CDR1 and CDR2: MNHGY and SVAAGI. There are 14 residues in the CDR3. CDR3 region: CASTPPGGEEKLFF. DNA of the CDR3: TGTGCCAGCACCCCCCCCGGGGGCGAAGAAAAACTGTTTTTT.

The genes are TRBV5-6 and TRBJ1-5; possibly TRBD1 for D (5 bases). Trimming pared 2 bases from V and 4 bases from J, leaving 13 bases between. The CDR3 contains 15 residues. Germline V CDR1 and CDR2: SGHDT, YYEEEE. The CDR3 coding sequence is TGTGCCAGCAGCTTTGGGGGACTAGCGAATCAGCCCCAGCATTTT. Its translation is CASSFGGLANQPQHF. Together with reference TRBV5-6 and TRBJ1-5, the CDR3 gives the full variable domain: DAGVTQSPTHLIKTRGQQVTLRCSPKSGHDTVSWYQQALGQGPQFIFQYYEEEERQRGNFPDRFSGHQFPNYSSELNVNALLLGDSALYLCASSFGGLANQPQHFGDGTRLSIL.

The chain carries TRBV4-2 and TRBJ2-1, with 8 bases matching TRBD2. Germline CDR1 LGHNA, CDR2 YNFKEQ. The CDR3 is 15 amino acids. After removal of 3 bases from V and 4 bases from J, the junction contained 5 bases not matched to a gene. The CDR3 DNA reads as TGTGCCAGCAGCCAGGAGACTAGCGCATACAATGAGCAGTTCTTC. The encoded protein is CASSQETSAYNEQFF.

This chain links TRBV6-6 with TRBJ1-1; D is uncertain. Trimming left V 6 bases short and J 1 base short, with 6 bases between. The germline V gene has CDR1 MNHNY and CDR2 SVGAGI (reference sequence). CDR3 length equals 12 residues. This CDR3 reads CASSLPNTEAFF. For the CDR3, the DNA is TGTGCCAGCAGCCTCCCGAACACTGAAGCTTTCTTT.

The chain uses TRBV29-1 and TRBJ1-2, with 7 bases that match TRBD1. Germline CDR1 and CDR2: SQVTM and ANQGSEA. The CDR3 loop spans 11 amino acids. V shed 0 bases and J 8 bases; nucleotides not matched to a gene: 0. The DNA for the CDR3 is TGCAGCGTTGAAGACAGGGGGGGCTACACCTTC. It translates to CSVEDRGGYTF.